This is a list of T cell receptor beta chains from one sample in a study of blood T cell repertoires in COVID-19. Sequencing used immunoSEQ multiplex PCR; TCRdb keeps in-frame clones, though not all of them. The repertoire has approximately 71,000 clones, 88% of them found once; the top ten carry approximately 4.8%. Sequencing was done on a sample of peripheral blood. The receptors were sampled from a human donor in a cohort sampled during active COVID-19. The CDR3 runs from the conserved cysteine through the conserved F or W.

v_call | cdr3_length | cdr3_aa
TRBV1 | 20 | CTSSQDKGMGRIYSNQPQHF
TRBV5-1 | 13 | CASSFGGTDTQYF
TRBV4-2 | 15 | CASRPGQGTDQPQHF
TRBV15 | 17 | CATSRVSTGGSYNEQFF
TRBV30 | 16 | CAWSVLGGGENTEAFF
TRBV9 | 15 | CASSPSPEMNTEAFF
TRBV2 | 14 | CASMKSGPQETQYF
TRBV7-9 | 14 | CASSLASGSHEQFF
TRBV20-1 | 14 | CSASTTSGGREQYF
TRBV30 | 13 | CASSGQSGNTIYF
TRBV12-3/TRBV12-4 | 12 | CASSPGHLEQYF
TRBV28 | 15 | CASSGRDSNNQPQHF
TRBV10-2 | 15 | CASSLTGGEGQPQHF
TRBV7-9 | 15 | CASSWGTSGEDTQYF
TRBV30 | 15 | CAWSSPISSYNEQFF
TRBV5-4 | 16 | CASTKTSGSRSDTQYF
TRBV6-5 | 12 | CASRDRAYEQYF